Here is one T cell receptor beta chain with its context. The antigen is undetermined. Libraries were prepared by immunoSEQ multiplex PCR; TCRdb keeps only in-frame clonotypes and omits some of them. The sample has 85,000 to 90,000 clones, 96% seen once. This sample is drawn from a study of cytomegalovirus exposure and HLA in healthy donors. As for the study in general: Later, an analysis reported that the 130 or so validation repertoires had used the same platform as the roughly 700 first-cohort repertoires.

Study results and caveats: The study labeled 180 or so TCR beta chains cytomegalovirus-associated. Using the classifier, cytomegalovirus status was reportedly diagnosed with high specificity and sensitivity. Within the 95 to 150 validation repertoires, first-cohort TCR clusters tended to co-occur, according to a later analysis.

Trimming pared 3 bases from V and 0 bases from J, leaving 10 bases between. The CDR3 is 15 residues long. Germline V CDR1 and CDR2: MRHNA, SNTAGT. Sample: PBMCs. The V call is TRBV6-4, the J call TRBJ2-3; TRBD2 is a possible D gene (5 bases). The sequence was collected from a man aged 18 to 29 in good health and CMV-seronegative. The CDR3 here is CASSEGGPSTDTQYF. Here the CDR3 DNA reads TGTGCCAGCAGTGAAGGCGGGCCTAGCACAGATACGCAGTATTTT.